This T cell receptor (beta chain) is drawn from a study of cytomegalovirus exposure and HLA in healthy donors. Findings of the study overall: Later, an analysis found that common viral pathogens appeared to be linked with several of the most significant clusters. For cytomegalovirus status, the classifier reportedly gave diagnoses with high specificity and sensitivity. The study recorded 164 TCR beta chains that were cytomegalovirus-associated. In an earlier analysis, productive rearrangement rates for most beta V segments clustered near 87% or 30%.

In regard to this clone: The antigen is unknown.

Germline CDR1 and CDR2: KGHSH and LQKENI. V gave up 0 bases and J gave up 3 bases, with 12 bases separating them. This CDR3 contains 15 residues. Primers for the PCR totalled 60 Vbeta and 13 Jbeta. Using immunoSEQ multiplex PCR, the repertoire was profiled, and TCRdb retains in-frame clones only, with some absent. Found here are 100,000 to 150,000 clones, about 85% of them singletons; the top ten hold 1.5% to 2%. The J gene is TRBJ2-7, the V gene TRBV18; D is uncertain. Sequencing used PBMCs. The TCR comes from a boy between 10 and 17 years old in good health and CMV-seronegative. The CDR3 sequence is CASSPPELGNYEQYF. DNA of the CDR3: TGTGCCAGCTCACCACCTGAGCTAGGCAACTACGAGCAGTACTTC.